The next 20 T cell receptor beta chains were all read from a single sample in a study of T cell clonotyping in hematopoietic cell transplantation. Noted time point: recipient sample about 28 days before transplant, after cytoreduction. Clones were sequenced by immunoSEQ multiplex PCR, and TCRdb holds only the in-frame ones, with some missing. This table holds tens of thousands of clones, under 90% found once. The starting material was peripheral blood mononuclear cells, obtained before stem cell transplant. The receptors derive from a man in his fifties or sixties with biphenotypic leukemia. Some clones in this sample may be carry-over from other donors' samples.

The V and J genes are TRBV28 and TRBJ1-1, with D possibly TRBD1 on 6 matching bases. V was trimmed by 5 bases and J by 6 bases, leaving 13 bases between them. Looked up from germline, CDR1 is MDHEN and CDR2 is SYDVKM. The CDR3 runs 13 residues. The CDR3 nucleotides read TGTGCCAGCAGTGCTCGGGGGGGCGCTGAAGCTTTCTTT. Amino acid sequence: CASSARGGAEAFF. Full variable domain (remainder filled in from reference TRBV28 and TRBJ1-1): DVKVTQSSRYLVKRTGEKVFLECVQDMDHENMFWYRQDPGLGLRLIYFSYDVKMKEKGDIPEGYSVSREKKERFSLILESASTNQTSMYLCASSARGGAEAFFGQGTRLTVV.

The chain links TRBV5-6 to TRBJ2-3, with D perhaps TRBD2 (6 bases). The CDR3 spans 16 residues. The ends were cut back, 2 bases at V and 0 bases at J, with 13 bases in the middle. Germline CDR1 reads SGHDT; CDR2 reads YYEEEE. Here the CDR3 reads CASSFYRLVSTDTQYF. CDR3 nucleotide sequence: TGTGCCAGCAGCTTCTATAGACTAGTTAGCACAGATACGCAGTATTTT.

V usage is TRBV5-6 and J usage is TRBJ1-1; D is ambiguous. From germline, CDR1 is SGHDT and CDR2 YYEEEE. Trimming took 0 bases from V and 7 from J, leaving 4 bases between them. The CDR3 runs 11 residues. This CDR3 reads CASSLAGEAFF. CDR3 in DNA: TGTGCCAGCAGCTTGGCGGGTGAAGCTTTCTTT.

The CDR3, as DNA: TGCGCCAGCAGTGCAGGGGGCTACGAGCAGTACTTC. Its translation is CASSAGGYEQYF. V and J are TRBV10-1 and TRBJ2-7; 7 bases line up with TRBD1. The germline CDR1 and CDR2 sequences are WNHNN and SYGVQD (reference sequence). The CDR3 contains 12 residues. J gave up 3 bases and V 4 bases, and 0 bases lay outside the gene matches.

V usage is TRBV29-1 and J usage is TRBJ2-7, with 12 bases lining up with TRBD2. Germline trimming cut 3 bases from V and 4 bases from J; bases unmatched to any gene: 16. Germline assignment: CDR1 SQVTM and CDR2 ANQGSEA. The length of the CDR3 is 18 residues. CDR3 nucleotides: TGCAGCGTTGACCGGACTAGCGGGGAGCGCTGGTTCGTGTACGAGCAGTACTTC. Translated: CSVDRTSGERWFVYEQYF.

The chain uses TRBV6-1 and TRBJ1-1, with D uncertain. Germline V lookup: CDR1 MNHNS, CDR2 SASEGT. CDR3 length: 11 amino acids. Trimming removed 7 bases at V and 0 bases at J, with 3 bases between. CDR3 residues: CASKVNTEAFF. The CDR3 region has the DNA TGTGCCAGCAAGGTGAACACTGAAGCTTTCTTT.

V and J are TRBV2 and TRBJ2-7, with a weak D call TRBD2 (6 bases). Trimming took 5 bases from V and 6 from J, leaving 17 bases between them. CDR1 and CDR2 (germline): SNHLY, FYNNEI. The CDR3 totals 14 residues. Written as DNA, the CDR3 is TGTGCCAGCAGTAAAGGTGCGGGGATTGGCGAGCAGTACTTC. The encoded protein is CASSKGAGIGEQYF.

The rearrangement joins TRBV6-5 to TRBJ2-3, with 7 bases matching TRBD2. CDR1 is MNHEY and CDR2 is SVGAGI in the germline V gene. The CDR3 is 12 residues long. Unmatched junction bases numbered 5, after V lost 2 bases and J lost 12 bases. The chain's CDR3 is CASSYARGIQYF. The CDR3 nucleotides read TGTGCCAGCAGTTACGCGCGGGGGATTCAGTATTTT.

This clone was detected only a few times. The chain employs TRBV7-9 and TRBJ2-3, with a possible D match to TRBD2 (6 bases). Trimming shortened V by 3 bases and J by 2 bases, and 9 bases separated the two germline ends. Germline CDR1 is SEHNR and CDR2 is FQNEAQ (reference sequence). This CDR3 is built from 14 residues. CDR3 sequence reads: CASSFSGNTDTQYF. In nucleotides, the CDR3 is TGTGCCAGCAGCTTTAGCGGTAACACAGATACGCAGTATTTT.

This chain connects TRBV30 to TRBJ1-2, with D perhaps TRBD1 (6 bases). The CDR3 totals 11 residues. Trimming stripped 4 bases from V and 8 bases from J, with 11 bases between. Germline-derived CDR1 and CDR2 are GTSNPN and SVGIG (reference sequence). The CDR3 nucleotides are TGTGCCTGGAAGGGGGGGCGAGGCTACACCTTC. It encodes CAWKGGRGYTF.

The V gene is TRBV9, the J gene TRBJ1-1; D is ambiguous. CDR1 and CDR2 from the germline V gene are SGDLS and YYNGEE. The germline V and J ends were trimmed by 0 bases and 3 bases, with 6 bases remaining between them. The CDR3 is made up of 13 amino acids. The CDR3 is CASSVDKDTEAFF. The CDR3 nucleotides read TGTGCCAGCAGCGTAGATAAGGACACTGAAGCTTTCTTT.

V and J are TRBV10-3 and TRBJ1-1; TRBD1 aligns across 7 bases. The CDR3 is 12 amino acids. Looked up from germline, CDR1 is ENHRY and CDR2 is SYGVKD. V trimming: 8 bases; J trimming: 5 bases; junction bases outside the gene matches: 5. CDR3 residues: CAIGQVGTEAFF. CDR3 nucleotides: TGTGCCATCGGACAGGTGGGGACTGAAGCTTTCTTT.

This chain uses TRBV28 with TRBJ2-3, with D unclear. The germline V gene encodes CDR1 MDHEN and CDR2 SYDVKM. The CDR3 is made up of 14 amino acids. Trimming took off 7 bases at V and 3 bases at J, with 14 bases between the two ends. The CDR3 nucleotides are TGTGCCAGCAATTCCGTAGAGGAGACAGATACGCAGTATTTT. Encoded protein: CASNSVEETDTQYF.

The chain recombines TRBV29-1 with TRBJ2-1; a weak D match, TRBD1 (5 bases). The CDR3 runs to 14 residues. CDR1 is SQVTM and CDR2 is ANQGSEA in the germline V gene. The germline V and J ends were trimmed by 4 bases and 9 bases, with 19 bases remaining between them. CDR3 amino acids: CSVGELGAQGEQFF. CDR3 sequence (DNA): TGCAGCGTTGGTGAGTTAGGTGCTCAGGGTGAGCAGTTCTTC.

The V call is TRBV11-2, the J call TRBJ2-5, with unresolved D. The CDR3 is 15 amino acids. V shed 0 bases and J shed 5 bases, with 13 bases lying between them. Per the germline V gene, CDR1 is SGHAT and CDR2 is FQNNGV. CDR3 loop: CASSLDLQEGETQYF. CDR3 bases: TGTGCCAGCAGCTTAGATCTTCAGGAAGGGGAGACCCAGTACTTC.

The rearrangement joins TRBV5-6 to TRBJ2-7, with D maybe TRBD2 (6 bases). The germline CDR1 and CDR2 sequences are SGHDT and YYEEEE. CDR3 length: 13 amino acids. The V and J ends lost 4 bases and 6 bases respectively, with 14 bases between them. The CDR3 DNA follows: TGTGCCAGCAGCCTGTCCGGGGGTCGCGAGCAGTACTTC. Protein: CASSLSGGREQYF. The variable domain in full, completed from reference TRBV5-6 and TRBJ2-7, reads DAGVTQSPTHLIKTRGQQVTLRCSPKSGHDTVSWYQQALGQGPQFIFQYYEEEERQRGNFPDRFSGHQFPNYSSELNVNALLLGDSALYLCASSLSGGREQYFGPGTRLTVT.

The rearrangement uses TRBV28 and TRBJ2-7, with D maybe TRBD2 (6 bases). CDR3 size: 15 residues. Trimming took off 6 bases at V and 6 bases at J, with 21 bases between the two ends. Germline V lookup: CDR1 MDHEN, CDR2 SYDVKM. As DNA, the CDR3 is TGTGCCAGCAGCTCCCCCGGTTTGGAGGGCCCCGAGCAGTACTTC. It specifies CASSSPGLEGPEQYF. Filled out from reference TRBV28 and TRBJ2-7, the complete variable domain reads DVKVTQSSRYLVKRTGEKVFLECVQDMDHENMFWYRQDPGLGLRLIYFSYDVKMKEKGDIPEGYSVSREKKERFSLILESASTNQTSMYLCASSSPGLEGPEQYFGPGTRLTVT.

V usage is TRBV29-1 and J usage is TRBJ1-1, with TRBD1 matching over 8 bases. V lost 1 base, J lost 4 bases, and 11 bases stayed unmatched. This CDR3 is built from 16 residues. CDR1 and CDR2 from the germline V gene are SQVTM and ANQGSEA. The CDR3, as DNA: TGCAGCGTTGAAGGGACAGGGAATAGCGAAGGCACTGAAGCTTTCTTT. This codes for CSVEGTGNSEGTEAFF.

CDR3 protein: CASSLAQRTEAFF. The CDR3 DNA reads as TGCGCCAGCAGCTTGGCCCAACGGACTGAAGCTTTCTTT. The chain employs TRBV5-1 and TRBJ1-1, with no clear D. Trimming removed 0 bases from V and 5 bases from J, with 8 bases in between. Germline CDR1 SGHRS, CDR2 YFSETQ. The CDR3 runs 13 residues.

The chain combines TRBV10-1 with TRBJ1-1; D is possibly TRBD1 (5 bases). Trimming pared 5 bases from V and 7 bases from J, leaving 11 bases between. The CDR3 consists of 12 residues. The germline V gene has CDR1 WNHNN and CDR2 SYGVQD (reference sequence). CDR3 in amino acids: CASSPPGREAFF. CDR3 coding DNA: TGCGCCAGCAGTCCCCCAGGGCGTGAAGCTTTCTTT.